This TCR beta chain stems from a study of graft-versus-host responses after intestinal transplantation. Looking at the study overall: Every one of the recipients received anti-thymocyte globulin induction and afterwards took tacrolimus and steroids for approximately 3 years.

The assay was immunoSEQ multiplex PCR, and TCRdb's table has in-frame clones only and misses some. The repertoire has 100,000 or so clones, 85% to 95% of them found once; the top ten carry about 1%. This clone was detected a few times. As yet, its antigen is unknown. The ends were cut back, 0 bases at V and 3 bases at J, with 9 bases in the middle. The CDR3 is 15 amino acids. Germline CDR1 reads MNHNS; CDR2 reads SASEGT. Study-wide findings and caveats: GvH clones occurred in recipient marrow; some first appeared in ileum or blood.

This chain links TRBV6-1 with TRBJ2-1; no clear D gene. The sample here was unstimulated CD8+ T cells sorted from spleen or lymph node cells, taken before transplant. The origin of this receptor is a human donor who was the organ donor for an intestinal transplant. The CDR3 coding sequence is TGTGCCAGCAGTGAAGCAGAGTCCGACTACAATGAGCAGTTCTTC. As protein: CASSEAESDYNEQFF.